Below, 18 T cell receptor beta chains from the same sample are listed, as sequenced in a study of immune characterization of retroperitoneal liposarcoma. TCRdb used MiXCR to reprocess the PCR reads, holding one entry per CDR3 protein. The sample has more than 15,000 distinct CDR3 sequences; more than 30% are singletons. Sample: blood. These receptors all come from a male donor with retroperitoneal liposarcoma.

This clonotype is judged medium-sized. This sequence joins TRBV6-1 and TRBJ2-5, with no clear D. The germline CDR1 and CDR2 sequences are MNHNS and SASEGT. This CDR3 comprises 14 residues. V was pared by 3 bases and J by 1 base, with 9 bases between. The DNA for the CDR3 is TGTGCCAGCAGTGAGAGGAGTCTCCAAGAGACCCAGTACTTC. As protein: CASSERSLQETQYF.

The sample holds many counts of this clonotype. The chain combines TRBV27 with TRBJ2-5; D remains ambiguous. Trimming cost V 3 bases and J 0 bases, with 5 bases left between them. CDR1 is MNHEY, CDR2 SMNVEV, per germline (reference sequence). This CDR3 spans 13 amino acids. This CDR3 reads CASSFGNQETQYF. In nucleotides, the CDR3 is TGTGCCAGCAGTTTTGGCAACCAAGAGACCCAGTACTTC.

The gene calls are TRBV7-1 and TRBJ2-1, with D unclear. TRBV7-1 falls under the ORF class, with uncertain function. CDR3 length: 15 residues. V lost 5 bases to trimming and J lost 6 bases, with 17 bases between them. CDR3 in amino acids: CASSPPGSSSNEQFF. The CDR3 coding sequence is TGTGCCAGCAGCCCCCCCGGGTCCTCATCCAATGAGCAGTTCTTC.

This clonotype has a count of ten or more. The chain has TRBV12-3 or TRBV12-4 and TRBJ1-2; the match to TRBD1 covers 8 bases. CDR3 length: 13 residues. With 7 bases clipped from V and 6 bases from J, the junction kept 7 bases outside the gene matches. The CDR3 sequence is CASNGQGGHGYTF. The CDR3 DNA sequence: TGTGCCAGCAATGGACAGGGTGGCCATGGCTACACCTTC.

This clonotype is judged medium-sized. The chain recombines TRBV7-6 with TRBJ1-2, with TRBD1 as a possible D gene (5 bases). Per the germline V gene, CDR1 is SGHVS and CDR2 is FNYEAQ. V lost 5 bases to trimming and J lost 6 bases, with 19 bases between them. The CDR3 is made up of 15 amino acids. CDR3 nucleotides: TGTGCCAGCAGCGCCAGTCCCAGGCAGGGTGATGGCTACACCTTC. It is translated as CASSASPRQGDGYTF. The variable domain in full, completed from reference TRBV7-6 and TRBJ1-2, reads GAGVSQSPRYKVTKRGQDVALRCDPISGHVSLYWYRQALGQGPEFLTYFNYEAQQDKSGLPNDRFSAERPEGSISTLTIQRTEQRDSAMYRCASSASPRQGDGYTFGSGTRLTVV.

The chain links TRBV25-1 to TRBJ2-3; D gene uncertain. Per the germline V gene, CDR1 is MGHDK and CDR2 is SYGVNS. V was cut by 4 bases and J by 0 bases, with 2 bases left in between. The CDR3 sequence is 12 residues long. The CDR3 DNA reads TGTGCCAGCAGTGGGAGCACAGATACGCAGTATTTT. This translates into CASSGSTDTQYF.

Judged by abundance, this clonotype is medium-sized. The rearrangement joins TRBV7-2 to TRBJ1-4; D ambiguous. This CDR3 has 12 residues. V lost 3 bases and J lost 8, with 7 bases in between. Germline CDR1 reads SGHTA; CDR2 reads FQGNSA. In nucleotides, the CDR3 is TGTGCCAGCAGCTTCGACTGGGAAAAACTGTTTTTT. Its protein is CASSFDWEKLFF.

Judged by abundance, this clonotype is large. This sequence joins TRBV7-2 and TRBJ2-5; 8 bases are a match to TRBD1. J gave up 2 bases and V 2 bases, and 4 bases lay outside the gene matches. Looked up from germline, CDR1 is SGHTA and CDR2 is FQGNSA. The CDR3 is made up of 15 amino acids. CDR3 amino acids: CASSLRTGNQETQYF. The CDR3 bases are TGTGCCAGCAGCTTAAGGACAGGGAATCAAGAGACCCAGTACTTC.

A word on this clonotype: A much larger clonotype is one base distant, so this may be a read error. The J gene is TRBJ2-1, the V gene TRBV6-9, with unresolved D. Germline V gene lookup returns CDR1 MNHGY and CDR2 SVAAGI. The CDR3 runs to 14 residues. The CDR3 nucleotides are TGTCCCAGCAGTTACATGGTGGGGTCCTACGAGCAGTTCTTC. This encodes CPSSYMVGSYEQFF.

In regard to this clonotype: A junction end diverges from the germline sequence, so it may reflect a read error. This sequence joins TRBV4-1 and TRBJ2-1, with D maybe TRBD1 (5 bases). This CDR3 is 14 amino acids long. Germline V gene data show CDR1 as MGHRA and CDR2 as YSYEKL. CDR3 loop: CASSQELGVDEQFF. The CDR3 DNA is TGTGCCAGCAGCCAAGAATTAGGGGTCGATGAGCAGTTCTTC.

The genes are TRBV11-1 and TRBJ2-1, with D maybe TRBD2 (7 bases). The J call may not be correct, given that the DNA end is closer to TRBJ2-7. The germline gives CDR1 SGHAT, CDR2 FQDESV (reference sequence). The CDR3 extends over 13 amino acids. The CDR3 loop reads CASSTPGGNEQYF. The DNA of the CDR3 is TGTGCCAGCAGCACCCCGGGGGGCAATGAGCAGTACTTC.

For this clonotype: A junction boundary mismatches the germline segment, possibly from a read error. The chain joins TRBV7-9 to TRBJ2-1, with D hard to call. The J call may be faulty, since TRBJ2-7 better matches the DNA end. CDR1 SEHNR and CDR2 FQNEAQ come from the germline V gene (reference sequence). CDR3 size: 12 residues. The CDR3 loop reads CVSSSHLAEQYF. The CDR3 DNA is TGTGTCAGCAGCTCGCACCTGGCGGAGCAGTACTTC.

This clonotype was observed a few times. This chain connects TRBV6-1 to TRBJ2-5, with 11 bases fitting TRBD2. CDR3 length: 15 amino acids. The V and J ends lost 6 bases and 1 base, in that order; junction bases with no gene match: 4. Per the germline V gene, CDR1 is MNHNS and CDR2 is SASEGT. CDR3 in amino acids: CASSRGLAVQETQYF. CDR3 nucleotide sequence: TGTGCCAGCAGCCGGGGACTAGCGGTCCAAGAGACCCAGTACTTC.

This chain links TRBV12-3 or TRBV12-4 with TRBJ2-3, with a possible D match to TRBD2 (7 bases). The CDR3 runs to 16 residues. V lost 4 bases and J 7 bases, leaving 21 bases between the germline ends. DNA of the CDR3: TGTGCCAGCAGTTGGGGGGGGGGGGGGGGGGCAAATACGCAGTATTTT. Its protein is CASSWGGGGGANTQYF.

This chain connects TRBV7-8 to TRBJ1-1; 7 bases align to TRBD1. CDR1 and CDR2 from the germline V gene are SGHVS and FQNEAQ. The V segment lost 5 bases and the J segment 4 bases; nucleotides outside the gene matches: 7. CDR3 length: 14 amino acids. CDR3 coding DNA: TGTGCCAGCAGCCTCAGGGAGGGGGCCACTGAAGCTTTCTTT. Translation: CASSLREGATEAFF. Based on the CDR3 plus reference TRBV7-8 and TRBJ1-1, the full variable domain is GAGVSQSPRYKVAKRGQDVALRCDPISGHVSLFWYQQALGQGPEFLTYFQNEAQLDKSGLPSDRFFAERPEGSVSTLKIQRTQQEDSAVYLCASSLREGATEAFFGQGTRLTVV.

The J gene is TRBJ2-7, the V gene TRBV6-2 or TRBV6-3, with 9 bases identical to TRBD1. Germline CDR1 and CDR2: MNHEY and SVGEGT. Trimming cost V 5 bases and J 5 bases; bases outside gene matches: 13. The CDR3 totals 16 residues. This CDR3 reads CASSRGRGTGPHEQYF. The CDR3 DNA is TGTGCCAGCAGTAGAGGTAGGGGGACAGGGCCCCACGAGCAGTACTTC.

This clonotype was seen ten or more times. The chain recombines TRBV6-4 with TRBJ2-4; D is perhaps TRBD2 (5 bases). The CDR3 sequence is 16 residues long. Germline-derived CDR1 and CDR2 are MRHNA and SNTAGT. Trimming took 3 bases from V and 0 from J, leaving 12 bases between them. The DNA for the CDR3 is TGTGCCAGCAGTGATTTCCCGGGGAAAGCCAAAAACATTCAGTACTTC. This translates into CASSDFPGKAKNIQYF.

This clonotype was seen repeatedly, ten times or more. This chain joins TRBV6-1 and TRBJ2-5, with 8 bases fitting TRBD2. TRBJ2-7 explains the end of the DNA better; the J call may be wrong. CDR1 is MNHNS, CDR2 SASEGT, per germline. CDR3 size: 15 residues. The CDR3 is CASSEMGTRRNEQYF. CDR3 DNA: TGTGCCAGCAGTGAAATGGGGACTAGACGGAACGAGCAGTACTTC.